This paragraph reports one T cell receptor beta chain. What it binds is unknown. These data are taken from a study of cytomegalovirus exposure and HLA in healthy donors. Overall study results and limits: There were 164 TCR beta chains listed as cytomegalovirus-associated.

The V segment lost 2 bases and the J segment 3 bases; nucleotides outside the gene matches: 5. This CDR3 spans 15 amino acids. Germline CDR1 is SQVTM and CDR2 is ANQGSEA. The study ran its PCR with 60 Vbeta and 13 Jbeta primers. Per the study methods: Later work found 65 million to 100 million unique TCR beta chains, with around 10 million shared. The assay was immunoSEQ multiplex PCR, and TCRdb's table has in-frame clones only and misses some. V, J and clone size were drawn from that table, and D and trimming were deduced from the DNA. The top ten clones hold about 11% of a sample with about 130,000 clones, 82% of them seen once.

The sequenced material came from PBMCs. The clonotype was recovered from a male donor in good health and CMV-seropositive. The rearrangement links TRBV29-1 to TRBJ2-1; 9 bases align to TRBD2. CDR3 loop: CSVETLAGYYNEQFF. The CDR3 region has the DNA TGCAGCGTTGAAACGCTAGCGGGATACTACAATGAGCAGTTCTTC.